The source of this TCR beta chain is a study of T cell responses to AZD1222 COVID-19 vaccine (dated by TCRdb to about 2021). Context from the whole study: TCR sequencing was performed for 233 trial participants, of whom some 200 were given two doses of AZD1222 and some 26 were given two doses of MenACWY control vaccine. Trial participants were enrolled by age into 18-55, 56-69 and 70-plus year subgroups, with 148, 28 and 57 TCR-sequenced participants respectively. Overall study results and their limits: Participants were mostly white British, with more females than males. The authors suggested clonal diversity may have been underestimated. In the small 56-69-year group, the increase in depth fell short of significance, most likely because of low power. Because no day 14 peak-response samples were available, repertoires were characterized only after the peak T cell response. After two AZD1222 doses, spike-specific TCR breadth and depth were significantly higher than at day 0 and than in MenACWY recipients. The vaccine-associated CD4 TCRs covered the entire spike protein, and the dominant responses fell in regions 160-218 and 743-854. Reportedly, almost half of the unique spike-specific TCRs recognized epitopes lying outside the regions that are mutated in the B.1.351 and B.1.1.7 variants. Conclusions about previously exposed vaccinees are limited, since just a handful of AZD1222 recipients were seropositive for SARS-CoV-2 at baseline.

The CDR3 regions of human TCRbeta chains were analyzed by immunosequencing. The original methods were these. Repertoire TCRs were checked for matches against a reference library of SARS-CoV-2-specific TCRs that had been generated using the MIRA antigen-specificity platform. Breadth meant the fraction of unique TCRs that were SARS-CoV-2-associated, whereas depth meant the fraction of total T cells that were SARS-CoV-2-associated. Using the MIRA data, every spike-specific TCR was mapped to the spike region that the TCR reacted to and assigned to either a CD4 or a CD8 class. Log10-transformed breadth and depth values were compared by one-way ANOVA with Sidak's multiple comparisons tests. TCRdb carries this immuneACCESS record with in-frame sequences only. Its versions omit some clonotypes, under half of them owing to an unresolved V gene in the studies checked, with the rest unexplained. V, J and clone size are those of that table, while D and trimming were read from the DNA. The sample includes more than 95,000 clones, with roughly 85% observed a single time. The top ten hold 3% to 4% of the sample.

Comments on this clone: This receptor's antigen is unknown. One base away there is no much larger clone; base qualities are not given.

What this sample's time point label stands for: baseline before first vaccination. The label giving this sample's treatment or condition can be read as: meningococcal conjugate vaccine given as trial control. The vaccinee samples were drawn from two UK trials, COV001 and COV002, one of which was a single-blind randomized controlled phase 2/3 trial testing AZD1222 (ChAdOx1 nCoV-19) in healthy adults. Trial participant PBMC samples were collected at day 0 and day 28 after the second dose for TCRbeta chain sequencing. V has 7 bases trimmed and J has 8 bases trimmed; junction bases matching no gene number 5. Measured from the cysteine to the phenylalanine, the CDR3 is 13 residues long. Only the CDR3 portion is preserved as DNA: 39 bases, with reading frame beginning at the first base. Looking up the germline V gene (reference sequence) yields CDR1 SGHNT and CDR2 YYREEE.

This TCR was sampled from an adult in good health. The rearranged segments are TRBV5-4 and TRBJ1-4; 10 central bases correspond to TRBD1. The sample consisted of peripheral blood, taken on day 0 of MenACWY control vaccination. For the CDR3, the sequence is CASQDRGREKLFF. The DNA is as follows: TGTGCCAGCCAGGACAGGGGGAGAGAAAAACTGTTTTTT.